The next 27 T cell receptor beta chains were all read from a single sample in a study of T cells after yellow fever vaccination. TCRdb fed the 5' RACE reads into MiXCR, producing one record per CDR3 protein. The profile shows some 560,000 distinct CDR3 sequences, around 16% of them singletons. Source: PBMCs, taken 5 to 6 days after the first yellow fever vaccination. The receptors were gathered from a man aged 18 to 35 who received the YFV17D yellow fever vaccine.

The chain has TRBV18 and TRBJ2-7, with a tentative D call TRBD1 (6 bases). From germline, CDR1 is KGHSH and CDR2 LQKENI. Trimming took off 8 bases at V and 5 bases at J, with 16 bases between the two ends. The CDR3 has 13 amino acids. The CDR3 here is CASARGLGDEQYF. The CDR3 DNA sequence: TGTGCCAGCGCCAGGGGATTGGGCGACGAGCAGTACTTC. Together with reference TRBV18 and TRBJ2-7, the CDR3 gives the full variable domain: NAGVMQNPRHLVRRRGQEARLRCSPMKGHSHVYWYRQLPEEGLKFMVYLQKENIIDESGMPKERFSAEFPKEGPSILRIQQVVRGDSAAYFCASARGLGDEQYFGPGTRLTVT.

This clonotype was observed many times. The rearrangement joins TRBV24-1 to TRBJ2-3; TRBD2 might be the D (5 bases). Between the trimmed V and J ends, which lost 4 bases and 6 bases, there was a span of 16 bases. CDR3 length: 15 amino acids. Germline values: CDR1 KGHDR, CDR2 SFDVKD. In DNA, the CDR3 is TGTGCCACCAGTGACGCGAGCGGACCCGCGGATACGCAGTATTTT. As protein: CATSDASGPADTQYF.

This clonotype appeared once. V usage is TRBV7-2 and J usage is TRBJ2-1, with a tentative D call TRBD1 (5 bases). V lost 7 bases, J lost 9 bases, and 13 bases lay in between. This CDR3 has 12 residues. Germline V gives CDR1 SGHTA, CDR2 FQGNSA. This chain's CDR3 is CASKVGAGEQFF. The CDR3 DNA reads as TGTGCCAGCAAAGTTGGGGCAGGTGAGCAGTTCTTC.

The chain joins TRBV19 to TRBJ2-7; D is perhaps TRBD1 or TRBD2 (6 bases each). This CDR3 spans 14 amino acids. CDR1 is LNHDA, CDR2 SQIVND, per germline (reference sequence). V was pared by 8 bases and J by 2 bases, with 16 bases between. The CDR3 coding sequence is TGTGCCAGTTCTTTCTCGGGGGCGACCTACGAGCAGTACTTC. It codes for CASSFSGATYEQYF.

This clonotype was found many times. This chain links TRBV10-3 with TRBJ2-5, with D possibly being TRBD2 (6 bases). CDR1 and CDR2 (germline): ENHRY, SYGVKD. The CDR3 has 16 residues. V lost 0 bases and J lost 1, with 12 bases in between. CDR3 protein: CAISESFGGAQETQYF. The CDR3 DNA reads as TGTGCCATCAGTGAGTCGTTCGGCGGGGCCCAAGAGACCCAGTACTTC.

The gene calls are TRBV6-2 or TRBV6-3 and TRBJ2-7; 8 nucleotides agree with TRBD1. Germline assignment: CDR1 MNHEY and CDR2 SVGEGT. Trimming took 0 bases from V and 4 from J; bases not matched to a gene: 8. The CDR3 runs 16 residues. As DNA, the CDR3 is TGTGCCAGCAGTTACTCGACCGGGACAGGTAGTTACGAGCAGTACGTC. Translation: CASSYSTGTGSYEQYV.

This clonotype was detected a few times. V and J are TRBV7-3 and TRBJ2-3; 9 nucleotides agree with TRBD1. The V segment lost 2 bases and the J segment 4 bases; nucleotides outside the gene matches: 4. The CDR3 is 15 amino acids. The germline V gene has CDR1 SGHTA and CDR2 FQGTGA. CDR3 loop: CASSLWDREPDTQYF. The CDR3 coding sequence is TGTGCCAGCAGCTTATGGGACAGGGAACCAGATACGCAGTATTTT.

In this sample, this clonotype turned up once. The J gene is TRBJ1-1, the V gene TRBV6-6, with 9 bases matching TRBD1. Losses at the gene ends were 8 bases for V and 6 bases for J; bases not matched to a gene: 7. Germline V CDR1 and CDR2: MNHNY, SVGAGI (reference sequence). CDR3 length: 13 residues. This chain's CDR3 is CASRLGQGPEAFF. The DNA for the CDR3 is TGTGCCAGCCGACTTGGACAGGGGCCTGAAGCTTTCTTT.

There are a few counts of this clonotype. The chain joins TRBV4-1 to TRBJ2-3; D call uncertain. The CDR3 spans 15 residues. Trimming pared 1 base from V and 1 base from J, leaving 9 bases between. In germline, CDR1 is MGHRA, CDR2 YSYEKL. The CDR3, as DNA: TGCGCCAGCAGCCAAGGGCAGAAGGGCACAGATACGCAGTATTTT. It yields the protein CASSQGQKGTDTQYF.

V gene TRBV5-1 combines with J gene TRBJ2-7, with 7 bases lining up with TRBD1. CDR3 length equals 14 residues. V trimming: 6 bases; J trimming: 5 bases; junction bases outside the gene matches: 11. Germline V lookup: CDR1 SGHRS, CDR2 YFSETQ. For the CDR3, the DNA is TGCGCCAGCACCCTCCGACAGGGTAACGACGAGCAGTACTTC. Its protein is CASTLRQGNDEQYF.

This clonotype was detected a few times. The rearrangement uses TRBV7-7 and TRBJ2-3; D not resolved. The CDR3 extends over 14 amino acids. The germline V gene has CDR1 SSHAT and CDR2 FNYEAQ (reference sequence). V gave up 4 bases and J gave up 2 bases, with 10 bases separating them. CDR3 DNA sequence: TGTGCCAGCAGCTCTCTATCAAACACAGATACGCAGTATTTT. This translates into CASSSLSNTDTQYF.

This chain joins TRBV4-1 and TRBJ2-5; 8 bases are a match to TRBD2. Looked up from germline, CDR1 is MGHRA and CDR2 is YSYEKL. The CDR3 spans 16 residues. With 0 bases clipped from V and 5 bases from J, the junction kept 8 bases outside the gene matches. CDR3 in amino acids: CASSQEKGLAGETQYF. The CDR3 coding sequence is TGCGCCAGCAGCCAAGAAAAAGGACTAGCAGGGGAGACCCAGTACTTC.

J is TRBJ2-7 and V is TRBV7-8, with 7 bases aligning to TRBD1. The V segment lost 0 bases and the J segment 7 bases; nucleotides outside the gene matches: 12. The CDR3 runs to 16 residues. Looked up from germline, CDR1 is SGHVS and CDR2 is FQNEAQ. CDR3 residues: CASSLASGGGPGEQYF. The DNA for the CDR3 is TGTGCCAGCAGCTTAGCATCAGGGGGTGGCCCGGGGGAGCAGTACTTC.

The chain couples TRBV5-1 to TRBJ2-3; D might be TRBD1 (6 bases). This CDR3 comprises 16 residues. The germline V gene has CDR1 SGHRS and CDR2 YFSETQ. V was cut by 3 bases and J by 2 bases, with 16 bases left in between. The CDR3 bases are TGCGCCAGCAGCTCCAGCAGGGGCCTAGTCACAGATACGCAGTATTTT. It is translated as CASSSSRGLVTDTQYF.

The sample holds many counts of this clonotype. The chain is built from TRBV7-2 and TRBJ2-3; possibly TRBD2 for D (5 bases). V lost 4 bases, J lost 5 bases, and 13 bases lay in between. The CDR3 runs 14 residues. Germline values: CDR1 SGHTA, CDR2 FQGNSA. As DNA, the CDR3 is TGTGCCAGCAGCTCCCTGGGAGTGAGAGATACGCAGTATTTT. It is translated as CASSSLGVRDTQYF.

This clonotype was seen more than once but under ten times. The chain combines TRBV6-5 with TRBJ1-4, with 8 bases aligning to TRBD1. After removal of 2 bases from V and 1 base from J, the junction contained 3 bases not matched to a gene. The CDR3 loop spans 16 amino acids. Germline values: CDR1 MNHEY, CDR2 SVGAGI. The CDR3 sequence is CASSYVRGQTNEKLFF. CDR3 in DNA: TGTGCCAGCAGTTACGTCAGGGGGCAAACTAATGAAAAACTGTTTTTT.

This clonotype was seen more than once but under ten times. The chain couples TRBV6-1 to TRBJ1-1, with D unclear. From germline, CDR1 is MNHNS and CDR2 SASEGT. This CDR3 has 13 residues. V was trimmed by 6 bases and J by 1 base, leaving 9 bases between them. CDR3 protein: CASRAVSNTEAFF. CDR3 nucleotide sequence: TGTGCCAGCAGAGCCGTATCGAACACTGAAGCTTTCTTT.

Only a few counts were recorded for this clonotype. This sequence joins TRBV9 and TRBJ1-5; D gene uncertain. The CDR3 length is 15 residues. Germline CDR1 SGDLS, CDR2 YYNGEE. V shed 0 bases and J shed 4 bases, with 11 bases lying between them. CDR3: CASSVGPTNNQPQHF. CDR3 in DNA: TGTGCCAGCAGCGTAGGACCCACAAATAATCAGCCCCAGCATTTT.

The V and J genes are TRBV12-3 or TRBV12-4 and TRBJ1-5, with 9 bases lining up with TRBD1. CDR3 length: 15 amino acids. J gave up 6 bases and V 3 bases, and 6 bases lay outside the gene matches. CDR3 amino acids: CASSLGQGNGQPQHF. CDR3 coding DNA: TGTGCCAGCAGTTTGGGACAGGGAAACGGTCAGCCCCAGCATTTT.

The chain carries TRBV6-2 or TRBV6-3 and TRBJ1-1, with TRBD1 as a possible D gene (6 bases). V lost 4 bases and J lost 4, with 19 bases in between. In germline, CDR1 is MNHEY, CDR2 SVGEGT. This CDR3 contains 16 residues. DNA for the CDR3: TGTGCCAGCAGTTTCGAAGGACGGGGGGGCCTCACTGAAGCTTTCTTT. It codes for CASSFEGRGGLTEAFF.

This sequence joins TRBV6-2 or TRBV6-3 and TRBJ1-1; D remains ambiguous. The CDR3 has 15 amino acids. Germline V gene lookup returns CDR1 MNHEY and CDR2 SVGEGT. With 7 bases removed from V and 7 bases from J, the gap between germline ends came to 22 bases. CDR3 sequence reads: CASTPRTAPRDEAFF. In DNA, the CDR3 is TGTGCCAGCACCCCTAGAACCGCGCCCCGAGATGAAGCTTTCTTT.

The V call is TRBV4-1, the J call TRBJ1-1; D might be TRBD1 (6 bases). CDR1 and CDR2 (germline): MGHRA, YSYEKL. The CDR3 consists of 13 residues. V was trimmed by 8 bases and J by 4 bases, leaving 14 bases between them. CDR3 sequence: CASLSRGATEAFF. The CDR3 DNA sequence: TGCGCCAGCTTATCCAGGGGAGCCACTGAAGCTTTCTTT.

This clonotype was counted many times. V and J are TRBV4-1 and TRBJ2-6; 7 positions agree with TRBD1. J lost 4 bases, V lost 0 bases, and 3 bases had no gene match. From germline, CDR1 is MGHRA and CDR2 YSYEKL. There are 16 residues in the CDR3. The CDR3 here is CASSQEGGVGANVLTF. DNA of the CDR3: TGCGCCAGCAGCCAAGAAGGGGGCGTAGGGGCCAACGTCCTGACTTTC.

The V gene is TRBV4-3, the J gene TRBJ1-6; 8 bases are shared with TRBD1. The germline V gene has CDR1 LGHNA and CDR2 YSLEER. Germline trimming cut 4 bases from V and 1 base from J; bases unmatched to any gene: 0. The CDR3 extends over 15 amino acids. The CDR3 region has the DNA TGCGCCAGCAGCCGGACAGGGTCCTATAATTCACCCCTCCACTTT. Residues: CASSRTGSYNSPLHF.

The CDR3 sequence: CASRGVGSDTQYF. CDR3 DNA: TGTGCCAGCAGGGGTGTGGGGTCAGATACGCAGTATTTT. V and J are TRBV7-2 and TRBJ2-3; D uncertain. Trimming left V 6 bases short and J 4 bases short, with 11 bases between. The CDR3 totals 13 residues. Germline CDR1 SGHTA, CDR2 FQGNSA.

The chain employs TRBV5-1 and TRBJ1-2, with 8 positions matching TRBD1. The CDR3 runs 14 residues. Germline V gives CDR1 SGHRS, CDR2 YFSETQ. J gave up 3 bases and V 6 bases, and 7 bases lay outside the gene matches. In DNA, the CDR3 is TGCGCCAGCACCATGGACAGGGACCACTATGGCTACACCTTC. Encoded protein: CASTMDRDHYGYTF.

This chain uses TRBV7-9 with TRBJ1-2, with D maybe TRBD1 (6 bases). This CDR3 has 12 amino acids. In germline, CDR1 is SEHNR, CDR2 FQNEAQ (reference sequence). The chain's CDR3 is CASGAGGYGYTF. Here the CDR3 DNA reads TGTGCGTCGGGGGCAGGTGGCTATGGCTACACCTTC.